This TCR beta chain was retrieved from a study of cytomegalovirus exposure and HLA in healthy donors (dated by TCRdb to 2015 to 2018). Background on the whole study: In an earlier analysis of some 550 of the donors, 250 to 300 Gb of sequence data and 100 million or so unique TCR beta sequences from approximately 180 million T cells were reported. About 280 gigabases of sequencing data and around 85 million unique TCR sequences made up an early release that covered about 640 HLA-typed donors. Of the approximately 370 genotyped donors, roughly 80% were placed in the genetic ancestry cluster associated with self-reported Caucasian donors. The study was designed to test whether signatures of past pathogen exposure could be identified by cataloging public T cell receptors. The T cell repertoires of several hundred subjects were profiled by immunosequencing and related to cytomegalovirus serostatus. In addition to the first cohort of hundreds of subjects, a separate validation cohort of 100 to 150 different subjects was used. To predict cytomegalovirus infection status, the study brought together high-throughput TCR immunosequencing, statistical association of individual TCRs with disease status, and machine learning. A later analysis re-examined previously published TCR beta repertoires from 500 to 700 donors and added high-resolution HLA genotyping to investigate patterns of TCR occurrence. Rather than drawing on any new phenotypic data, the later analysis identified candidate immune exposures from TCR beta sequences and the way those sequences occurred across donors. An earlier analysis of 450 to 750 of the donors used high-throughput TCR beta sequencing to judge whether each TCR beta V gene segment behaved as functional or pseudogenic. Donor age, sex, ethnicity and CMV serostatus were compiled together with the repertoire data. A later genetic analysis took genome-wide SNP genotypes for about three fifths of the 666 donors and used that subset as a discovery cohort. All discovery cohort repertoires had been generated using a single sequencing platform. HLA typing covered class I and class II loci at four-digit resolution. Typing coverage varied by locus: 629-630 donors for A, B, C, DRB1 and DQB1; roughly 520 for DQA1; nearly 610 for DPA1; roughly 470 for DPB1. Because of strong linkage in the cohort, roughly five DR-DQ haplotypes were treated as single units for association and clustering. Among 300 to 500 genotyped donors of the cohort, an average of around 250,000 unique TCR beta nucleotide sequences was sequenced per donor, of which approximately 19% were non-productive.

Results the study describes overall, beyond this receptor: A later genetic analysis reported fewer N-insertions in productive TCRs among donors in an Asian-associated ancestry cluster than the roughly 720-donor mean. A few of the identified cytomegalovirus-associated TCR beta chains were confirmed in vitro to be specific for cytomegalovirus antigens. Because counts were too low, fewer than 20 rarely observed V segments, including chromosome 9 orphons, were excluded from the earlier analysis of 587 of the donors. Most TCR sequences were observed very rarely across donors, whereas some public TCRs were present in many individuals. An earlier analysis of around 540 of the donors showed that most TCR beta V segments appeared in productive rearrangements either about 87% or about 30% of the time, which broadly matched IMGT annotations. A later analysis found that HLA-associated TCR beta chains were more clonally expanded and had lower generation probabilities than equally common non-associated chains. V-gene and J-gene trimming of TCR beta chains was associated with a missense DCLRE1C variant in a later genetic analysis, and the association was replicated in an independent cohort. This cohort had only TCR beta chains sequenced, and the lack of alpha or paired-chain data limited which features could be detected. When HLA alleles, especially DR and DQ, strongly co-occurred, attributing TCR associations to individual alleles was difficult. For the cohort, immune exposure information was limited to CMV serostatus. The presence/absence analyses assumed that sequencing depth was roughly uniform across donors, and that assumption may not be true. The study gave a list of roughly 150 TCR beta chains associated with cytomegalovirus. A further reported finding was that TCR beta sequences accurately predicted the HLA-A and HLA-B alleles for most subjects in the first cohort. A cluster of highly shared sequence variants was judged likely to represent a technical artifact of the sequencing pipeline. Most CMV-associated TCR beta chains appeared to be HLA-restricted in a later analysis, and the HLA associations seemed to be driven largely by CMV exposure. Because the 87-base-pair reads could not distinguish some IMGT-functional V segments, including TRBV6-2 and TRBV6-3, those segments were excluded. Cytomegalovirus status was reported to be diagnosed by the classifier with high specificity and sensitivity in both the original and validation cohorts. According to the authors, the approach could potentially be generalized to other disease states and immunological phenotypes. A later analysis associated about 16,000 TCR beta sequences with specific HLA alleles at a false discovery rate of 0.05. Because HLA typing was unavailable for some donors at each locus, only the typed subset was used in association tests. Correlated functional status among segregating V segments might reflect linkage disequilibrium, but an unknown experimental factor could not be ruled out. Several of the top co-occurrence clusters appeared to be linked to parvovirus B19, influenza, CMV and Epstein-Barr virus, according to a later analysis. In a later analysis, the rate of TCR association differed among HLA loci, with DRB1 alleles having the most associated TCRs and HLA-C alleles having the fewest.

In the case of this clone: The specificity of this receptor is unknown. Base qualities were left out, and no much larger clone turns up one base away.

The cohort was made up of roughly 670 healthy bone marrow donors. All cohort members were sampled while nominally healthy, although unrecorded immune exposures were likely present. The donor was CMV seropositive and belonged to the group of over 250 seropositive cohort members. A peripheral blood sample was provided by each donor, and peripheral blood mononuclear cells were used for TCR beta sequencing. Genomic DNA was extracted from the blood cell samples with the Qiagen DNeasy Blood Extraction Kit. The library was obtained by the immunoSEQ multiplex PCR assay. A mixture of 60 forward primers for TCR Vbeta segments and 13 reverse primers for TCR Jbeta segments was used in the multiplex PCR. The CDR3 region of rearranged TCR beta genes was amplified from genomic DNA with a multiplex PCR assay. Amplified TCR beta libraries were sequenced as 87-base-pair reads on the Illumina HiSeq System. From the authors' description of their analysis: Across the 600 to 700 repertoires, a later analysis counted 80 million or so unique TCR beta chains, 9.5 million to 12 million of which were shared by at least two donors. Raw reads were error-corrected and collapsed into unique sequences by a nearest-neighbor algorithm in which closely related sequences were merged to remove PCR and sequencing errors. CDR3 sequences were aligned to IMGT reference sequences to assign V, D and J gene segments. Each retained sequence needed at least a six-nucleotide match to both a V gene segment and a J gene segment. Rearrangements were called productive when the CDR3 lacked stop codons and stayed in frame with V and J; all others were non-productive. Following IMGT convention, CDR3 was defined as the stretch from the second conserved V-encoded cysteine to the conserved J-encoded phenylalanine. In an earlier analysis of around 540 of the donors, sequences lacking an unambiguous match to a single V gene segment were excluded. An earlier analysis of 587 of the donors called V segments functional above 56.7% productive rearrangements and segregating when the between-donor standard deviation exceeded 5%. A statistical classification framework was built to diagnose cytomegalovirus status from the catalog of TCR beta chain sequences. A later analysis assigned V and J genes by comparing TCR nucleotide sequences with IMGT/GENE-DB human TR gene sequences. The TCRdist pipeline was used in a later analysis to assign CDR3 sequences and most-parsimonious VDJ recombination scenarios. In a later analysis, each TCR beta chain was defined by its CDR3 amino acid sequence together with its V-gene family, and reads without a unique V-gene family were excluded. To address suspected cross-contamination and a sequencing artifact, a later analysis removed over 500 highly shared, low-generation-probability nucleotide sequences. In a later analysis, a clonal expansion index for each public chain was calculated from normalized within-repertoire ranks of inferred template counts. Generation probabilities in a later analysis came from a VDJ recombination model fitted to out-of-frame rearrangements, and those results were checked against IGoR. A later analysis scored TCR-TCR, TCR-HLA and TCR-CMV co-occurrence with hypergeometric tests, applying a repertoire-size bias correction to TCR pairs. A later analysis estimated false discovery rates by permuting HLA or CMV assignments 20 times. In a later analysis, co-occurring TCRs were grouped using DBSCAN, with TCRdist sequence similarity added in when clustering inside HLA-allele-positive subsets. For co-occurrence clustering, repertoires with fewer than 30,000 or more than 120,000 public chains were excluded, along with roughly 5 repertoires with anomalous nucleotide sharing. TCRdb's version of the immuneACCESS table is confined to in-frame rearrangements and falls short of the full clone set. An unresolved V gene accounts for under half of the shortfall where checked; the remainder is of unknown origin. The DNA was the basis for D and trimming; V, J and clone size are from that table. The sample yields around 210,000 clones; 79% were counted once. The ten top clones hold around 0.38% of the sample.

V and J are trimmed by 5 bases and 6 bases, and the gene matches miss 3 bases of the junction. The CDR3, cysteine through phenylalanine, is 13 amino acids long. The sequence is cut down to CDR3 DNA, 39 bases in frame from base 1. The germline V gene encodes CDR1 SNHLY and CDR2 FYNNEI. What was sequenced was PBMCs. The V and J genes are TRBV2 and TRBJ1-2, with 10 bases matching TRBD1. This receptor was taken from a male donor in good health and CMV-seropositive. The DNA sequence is TGTGCCAGCAGTCGACAGGGGGCGGATGGCTACACCTTC. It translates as CASSRQGADGYTF.